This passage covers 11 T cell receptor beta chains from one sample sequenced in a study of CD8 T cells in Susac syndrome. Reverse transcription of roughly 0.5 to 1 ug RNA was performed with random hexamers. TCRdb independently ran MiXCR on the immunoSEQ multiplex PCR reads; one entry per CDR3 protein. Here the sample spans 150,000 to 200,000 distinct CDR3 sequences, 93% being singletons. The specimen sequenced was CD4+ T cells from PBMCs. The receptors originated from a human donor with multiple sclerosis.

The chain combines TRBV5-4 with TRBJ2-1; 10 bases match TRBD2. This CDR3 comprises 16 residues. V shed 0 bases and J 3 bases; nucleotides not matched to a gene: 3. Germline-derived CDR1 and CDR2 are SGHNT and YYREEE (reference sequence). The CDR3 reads CASSLDLAGVYNEQFF. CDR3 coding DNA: TGTGCCAGCAGCTTGGACCTAGCGGGGGTCTACAATGAGCAGTTCTTC.

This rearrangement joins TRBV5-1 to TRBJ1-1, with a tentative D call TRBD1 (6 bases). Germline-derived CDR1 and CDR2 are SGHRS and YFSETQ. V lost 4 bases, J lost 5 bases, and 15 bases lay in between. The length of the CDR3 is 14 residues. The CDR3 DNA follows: TGCGCCAGCAGCCCGGATGGGGGGCGAACTGAAGCTTTCTTT. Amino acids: CASSPDGGRTEAFF.

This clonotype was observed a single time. CDR3 DNA: TGTGCCAGCAGTTTAGGGGACATCCAAGAGACCCAGTACTTC. It encodes CASSLGDIQETQYF. The V and J genes are TRBV12-3 or TRBV12-4 and TRBJ2-5; D possibly corresponds to TRBD1 (6 bases). This CDR3 has 14 amino acids. The V end was cut by 1 base, the J end by 1 base, with 7 bases between.

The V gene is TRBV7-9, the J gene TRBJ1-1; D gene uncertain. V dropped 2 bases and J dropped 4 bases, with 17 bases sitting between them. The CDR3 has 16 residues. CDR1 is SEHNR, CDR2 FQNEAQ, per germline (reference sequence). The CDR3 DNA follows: TGTGCCAGCAGCTTACGTGAGGGATCGGTTGGCACTGAAGCTTTCTTT. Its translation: CASSLREGSVGTEAFF.

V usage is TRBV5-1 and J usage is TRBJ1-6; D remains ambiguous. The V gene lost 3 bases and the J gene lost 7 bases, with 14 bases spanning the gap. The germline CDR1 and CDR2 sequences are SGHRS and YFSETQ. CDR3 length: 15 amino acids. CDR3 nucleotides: TGCGCCAGCAGCTCGGAGGTCCCCCGGAATTCACCCCTCCACTTT. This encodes CASSSEVPRNSPLHF. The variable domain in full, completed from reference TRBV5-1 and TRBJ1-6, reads KAGVTQTPRYLIKTRGQQVTLSCSPISGHRSVSWYQQTPGQGLQFLFEYFSETQRNKGNFPGRFSGRQFSNSRSEMNVSTLELGDSALYLCASSSEVPRNSPLHFGNGTRLTVT.

The CDR3 DNA is TGCGCCAGCAGCCCCGAGGGGGCCCGAAGTTGGAATGAGCAGTTCTTC. Translating gives CASSPEGARSWNEQFF. The gene calls are TRBV5-1 and TRBJ2-1; TRBD1 matches at 7 bases. Germline assignment: CDR1 SGHRS and CDR2 YFSETQ. The CDR3 runs to 16 residues. Unmatched junction bases numbered 14, after V lost 4 bases and J lost 7 bases.

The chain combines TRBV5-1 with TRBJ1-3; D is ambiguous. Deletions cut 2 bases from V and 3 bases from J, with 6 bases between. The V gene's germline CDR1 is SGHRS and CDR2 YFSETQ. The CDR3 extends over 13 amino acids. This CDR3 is CASSFGDGNTIYF. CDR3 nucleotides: TGCGCCAGCAGCTTCGGAGATGGAAACACCATATATTTT. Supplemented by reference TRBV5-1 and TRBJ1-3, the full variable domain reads KAGVTQTPRYLIKTRGQQVTLSCSPISGHRSVSWYQQTPGQGLQFLFEYFSETQRNKGNFPGRFSGRQFSNSRSEMNVSTLELGDSALYLCASSFGDGNTIYFGEGSWLTVV.

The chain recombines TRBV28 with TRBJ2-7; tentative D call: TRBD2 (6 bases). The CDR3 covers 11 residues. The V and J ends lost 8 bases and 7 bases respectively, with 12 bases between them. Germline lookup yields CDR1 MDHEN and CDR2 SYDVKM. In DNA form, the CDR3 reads TGTGCCAGCGGGACTCCCCGGGAGCAGTACTTC. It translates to CASGTPREQYF.

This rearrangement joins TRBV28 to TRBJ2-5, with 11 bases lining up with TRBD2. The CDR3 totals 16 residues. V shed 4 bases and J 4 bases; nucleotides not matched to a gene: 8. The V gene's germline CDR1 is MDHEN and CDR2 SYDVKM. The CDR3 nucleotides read TGTGCCAGCAGTTCCTCGCTAGCGGGGGGTATAGAGACCCAGTACTTC. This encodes CASSSSLAGGIETQYF.

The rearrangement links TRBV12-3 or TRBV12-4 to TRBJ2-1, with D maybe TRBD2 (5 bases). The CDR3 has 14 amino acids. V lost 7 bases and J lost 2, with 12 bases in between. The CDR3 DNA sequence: TGTGCCAGCACCCATCGGCGGGCCTACAATGAGCAGTTCTTC. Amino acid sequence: CASTHRRAYNEQFF.

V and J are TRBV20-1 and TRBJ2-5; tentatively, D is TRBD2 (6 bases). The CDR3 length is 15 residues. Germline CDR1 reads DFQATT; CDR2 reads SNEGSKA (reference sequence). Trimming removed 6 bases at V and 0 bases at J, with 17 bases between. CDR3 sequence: CSAPSRDWYQETQYF. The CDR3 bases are TGCAGTGCCCCGTCCCGGGACTGGTACCAAGAGACCCAGTACTTC.